The 8 T cell receptor beta chains in this list originate from one sample, sequenced in a study of spatial heterogeneity in lung cancer (dated by TCRdb to the late 2010s). Summary of the overall study and its limitations: The tumor nonsynonymous mutation count correlated with the number of expanded alpha and beta TCRs within the tumor.

Library method: 5' RACE. This sample was sequenced with a NextSeq 500. TCRdb applied fastp at Q25 and MiXCR to the public reads, then kept only in-frame beta chains. Every entry covers one CDR3 protein and lists the most common genes and DNA from its rows. Recorded for this sample are 5,700 or so distinct CDR3 sequences; around 8.3% of them occurred a single time. Around 30% of the sample belongs to the ten largest clones. No antigens are known for them. The label giving this sample's time point can be read as: sample taken at primary tumor resection. Specimen: lung tumor tissue, collected at surgery. The receptors come from a female donor with early-stage non-small cell lung cancer.

This clonotype was counted ten times or more. In a library made to pick up alpha chains, this beta chain is a stray read with a size that means little. J is TRBJ2-7 and V is TRBV18; D may be TRBD1 (5 bases). Germline V gene data show CDR1 as KGHSH and CDR2 as LQKENI. CDR3 length: 12 amino acids. Trimming stripped 6 bases from V and 2 bases from J, with 8 bases between. DNA for the CDR3: TGTGCCAGCTCCCTGGACACCTACGAGCAGTACTTC. The encoded protein is CASSLDTYEQYF.

By sample share, this clonotype is medium-sized. Being off target in a library aimed at alpha chains, this beta chain has a size of little meaning. The rearrangement uses TRBV6-5 and TRBJ2-3; no reliable D call. Trimming pared 8 bases from V and 2 bases from J, leaving 5 bases between. This CDR3 is built from 11 residues. The V gene's germline CDR1 is MNHEY and CDR2 SVGAGI. The DNA for the CDR3 is TGTGCCAGCGCAGACACAGATACGCAGTATTTT. As protein: CASADTDTQYF.

This clonotype is termed medium-sized (0.01 to 0.1%). This beta chain lies outside the target of a library built for alpha chains; its clone size means little. The chain has TRBV6-2 or TRBV6-3 and TRBJ2-7, with 11 bases that match TRBD1. The CDR3 loop spans 15 amino acids. Germline V lookup: CDR1 MNHEY, CDR2 SVGEGT. V was clipped by 6 bases and J by 2 bases; unmatched bases: 6. In DNA, the CDR3 is TGTGCCAGCAGAATGCCGGGACAGGGGGCCTACGAGCAGTACTTC. This translates into CASRMPGQGAYEQYF.

This clonotype was observed many times. Within a library made for alpha chains, this beta chain is off target, and its count is uninformative. The V gene is TRBV7-2, the J gene TRBJ2-3; weak D call: TRBD2 (7 bases). Trimming left V 3 bases short and J 5 bases short, with 15 bases between. Germline values: CDR1 SGHTA, CDR2 FQGNSA. CDR3 length equals 15 residues. CDR3 bases: TGTGCCAGCAGCTTCGTCGCGGGGGCGGTAGATACGCAGTATTTT. This translates into CASSFVAGAVDTQYF.

This clonotype was seen ten or more times. The library was prepared for alpha chains; this beta chain is a stray read, so its frequency means little. This rearrangement joins TRBV11-2 to TRBJ1-1; D is ambiguous. The CDR3 consists of 18 residues. Trimming pared 5 bases from V and 0 bases from J, leaving 22 bases between. Germline values: CDR1 SGHAT, CDR2 FQNNGV. The CDR3 loop reads CASSPGGPGWAMNTEAFF. CDR3 nucleotides: TGTGCCAGCAGCCCCGGAGGGCCCGGGTGGGCCATGAACACTGAAGCTTTCTTT.

In regard to this clonotype: Within a library made for alpha chains, this beta chain is off target, and its count is uninformative. The rearrangement uses TRBV2 and TRBJ2-5; 8 nucleotides agree with TRBD1. Per germline, CDR1 SNHLY and CDR2 FYNNEI. The length of the CDR3 is 18 residues. V shed 4 bases, J shed 4 bases, and the junction held 17 bases outside the gene matches. This chain's CDR3 is CASSARPLATGVAETQYF. The CDR3, as DNA: TGTGCCAGCAGTGCCCGTCCCCTCGCGACAGGGGTTGCAGAGACCCAGTACTTC.

This clonotype was detected ten times or more. This beta chain was picked up by a library intended for alpha chains and is off target, so its count carries little meaning. The chain combines TRBV28 with TRBJ2-2, with D unresolved. Trimming cost V 8 bases and J 0 bases, with 13 bases left between them. CDR1 is MDHEN and CDR2 is SYDVKM in the germline V gene. This CDR3 region has 15 residues. CDR3 protein: CASEGFAANTGELFF. The CDR3, as DNA: TGTGCCAGCGAAGGGTTTGCAGCGAACACCGGGGAGCTGTTTTTT. The full variable domain, its missing parts supplied by reference TRBV28 and TRBJ2-2, is DVKVTQSSRYLVKRTGEKVFLECVQDMDHENMFWYRQDPGLGLRLIYFSYDVKMKEKGDIPEGYSVSREKKERFSLILESASTNQTSMYLCASEGFAANTGELFFGEGSRLTVL.

Ten or more counts support this clonotype. The library was built for alpha chains, so this beta chain is an off-target read and its size means little. The chain joins TRBV7-8 to TRBJ1-5; weak D call: TRBD1 (5 bases). This CDR3 is 13 amino acids long. V gave up 5 bases and J gave up 7 bases, with 12 bases separating them. CDR1 and CDR2 from the germline V gene are SGHVS and FQNEAQ. Here the CDR3 DNA reads TGTGCCAGCAGCCCCCCAGGGAGCCAGCCCCAGCATTTT. This sequence encodes CASSPPGSQPQHF.